The 24 T cell receptor beta chains presented below share a single source sample, sequenced in a study of response to subunit inactivated influenza vaccine. TCRdb used MiXCR to reprocess the RT-PCR reads, holding one entry per CDR3 protein. This sample has a few hundred thousand distinct CDR3 sequences, with about 14% found just once. This specimen consisted of PBMCs from blood, obtained 11 to 12 days after vaccination. The source of these receptors is a man aged 50-60 years who received an inactivated influenza vaccine.

This rearrangement joins TRBV6-5 to TRBJ2-4, with unresolved D. The V end lost 0 bases, the J end lost 0 bases, and 6 bases lay between the germline ends. CDR3 length equals 15 residues. Germline V gene sequence: CDR1 MNHEY, CDR2 SVGAGI. CDR3 amino acids: CASSYSSRAKNIQYF. The CDR3 bases are TGTGCCAGCAGTTACTCGAGTCGAGCCAAAAACATTCAGTACTTC.

This clonotype was detected only a few times. V gene TRBV5-1 combines with J gene TRBJ2-7; D might be TRBD2 (7 bases). V shed 4 bases and J shed 6 bases, with 14 bases lying between them. Germline CDR1 SGHRS, CDR2 YFSETQ. The CDR3 sequence is 13 residues long. The CDR3 region has the DNA TGCGCCAGCAGCACGGGGGGCAGTTCCGAGCAGTACTTC. Residues: CASSTGGSSEQYF.

The chain recombines TRBV7-2 with TRBJ2-3, with D unresolved. Looked up from germline, CDR1 is SGHTA and CDR2 is FQGNSA. Trimming took off 0 bases at V and 2 bases at J, with 6 bases between the two ends. The CDR3 contains 14 residues. The CDR3 here is CASSLASYTDTQYF. The CDR3 DNA follows: TGTGCCAGCAGCTTAGCCAGCTACACAGATACGCAGTATTTT.

This clonotype was picked up a small number of times. V is TRBV2 and J is TRBJ2-1; weak D call: TRBD1 (6 bases). The V and J ends lost 3 bases and 4 bases respectively, with 19 bases between them. This CDR3 spans 17 amino acids. Germline CDR1 SNHLY, CDR2 FYNNEI. CDR3 bases: TGTGCCAGCAGTGATCAGACCGGGACAAATTTTTACAATGAGCAGTTCTTC. Translated, it gives CASSDQTGTNFYNEQFF.

This clonotype has only a few counts. This chain joins TRBV12-3 or TRBV12-4 and TRBJ1-5, with 9 bases identical to TRBD1. This CDR3 is built from 15 residues. After removal of 5 bases from V and 5 bases from J, the junction contained 7 bases not matched to a gene. CDR3 sequence (DNA): TGTGCCAGCAGTAGCTCCGGGACAGGGCATCAGCCCCAGCATTTT. This gives the protein CASSSSGTGHQPQHF.

This clonotype has a handful of counts. The rearrangement uses TRBV28 and TRBJ2-7; no definite D call. The germline V gene has CDR1 MDHEN and CDR2 SYDVKM. The CDR3 has 14 residues. Trimming removed 5 bases at V and 3 bases at J, with 14 bases between. CDR3 in DNA: TGTGCCAGCAGTGAACGGAACAACCTCTACGAGCAGTACTTC. Protein product: CASSERNNLYEQYF.

V is TRBV12-3 or TRBV12-4 and J is TRBJ2-5, with D tentatively TRBD1 (6 bases). V was trimmed by 7 bases and J by 4 bases, leaving 16 bases between them. The CDR3 is 14 residues long. This CDR3 is CASTTGWGRETQYF. In nucleotides, the CDR3 is TGTGCCAGCACCACCGGTTGGGGGCGAGAGACCCAGTACTTC.

Regarding this clonotype: A much larger clone differs from this one at a single base, so this may be a read error. The chain is built from TRBV4-1 and TRBJ1-2; no clear D gene. The germline V gene encodes CDR1 MGHRA and CDR2 YSYEKL. CDR3 length: 11 residues. DNA of the CDR3: TGCACCAGCAGCCAAGGTCTAGGCTACACCTTC. Protein sequence: CTSSQGLGYTF.

This clonotype was seen a handful of times. This sequence joins TRBV11-1 and TRBJ2-6, with TRBD1 matching 8 bases. Germline CDR1 and CDR2: SGHAT and FQDESV (reference sequence). This CDR3 region has 18 residues. J gave up 2 bases and V 3 bases, and 9 bases lay outside the gene matches. The CDR3 region has the DNA TGTGCCAGCAGCTTCACGACAGGGGATCGGCCTGGGGCCAACGTCCTGACTTTC. This encodes CASSFTTGDRPGANVLTF. The full variable domain, rest sourced from reference TRBV11-1 and TRBJ2-6, is EAEVAQSPRYKITEKSQAVAFWCDPISGHATLYWYRQILGQGPELLVQFQDESVVDDSQLPKDRFSAERLKGVDSTLKIQPAELGDSAMYLCASSFTTGDRPGANVLTFGAGSRLTVL.

The V call is TRBV2, the J call TRBJ2-1; no firm D call. This CDR3 has 13 residues. The germline V gene has CDR1 SNHLY and CDR2 FYNNEI. Deletions cut 4 bases from V and 5 bases from J, with 9 bases between. Written as DNA, the CDR3 is TGTGCCAGCAGTGGAACGAGGAACAATGAGCAGTTCTTC. This gives the protein CASSGTRNNEQFF. The full variable domain, completed using reference TRBV2 and TRBJ2-1, is EPEVTQTPSHQVTQMGQEVILRCVPISNHLYFYWYRQILGQKVEFLVSFYNNEISEKSEIFDDQFSVERPDGSNFTLKIRSTKLEDSAMYFCASSGTRNNEQFFGPGTRLTVL.

This clonotype was observed a handful of times. V gene TRBV20-1 combines with J gene TRBJ2-3; the match to TRBD1 covers 7 bases. CDR1 is DFQATT and CDR2 is SNEGSKA in the germline V gene (reference sequence). There are 15 residues in the CDR3. V was clipped by 5 bases and J by 0 bases; unmatched bases: 8. The CDR3 coding sequence is TGCAGTGCTCGAAGGGGACAGACAAGCACAGATACGCAGTATTTT. Its protein product is CSARRGQTSTDTQYF.

This clonotype was picked up a small number of times. The chain has TRBV12-3 or TRBV12-4 and TRBJ1-2, with D uncertain. V was shortened by 3 bases and J by 6 bases, with 14 bases between the two germline ends. There are 14 residues in the CDR3. CDR3 sequence (DNA): TGTGCCAGCAGTTTCGGGGTCTCCGAGAATGGCTACACCTTC. Protein sequence: CASSFGVSENGYTF.

The chain joins TRBV6-1 to TRBJ2-1, with D unresolved. The CDR3 length is 14 residues. V was shortened by 5 bases and J by 5 bases, with 13 bases between the two germline ends. Per the germline V gene, CDR1 is MNHNS and CDR2 is SASEGT. The CDR3 DNA sequence: TGTGCCAGCAGTCCTCATTACACCAACAATGAGCAGTTCTTC. Residues: CASSPHYTNNEQFF.

The rearrangement links TRBV28 to TRBJ2-7, with D possibly matching TRBD1 (6 bases). Germline lookup yields CDR1 MDHEN and CDR2 SYDVKM. Trimming left V 8 bases short and J 4 bases short, with 21 bases between. CDR3 length equals 15 residues. The CDR3 reads CASLPGGVVLYEQYF. Written as DNA, the CDR3 is TGTGCCAGCTTACCTGGGGGCGTTGTTTTGTACGAGCAGTACTTC.

The V call is TRBV20-1, the J call TRBJ2-5, with D possibly called TRBD1 or TRBD2 (5 bases each). From germline, CDR1 is DFQATT and CDR2 SNEGSKA (reference sequence). The V end lost 4 bases, the J end lost 7 bases, and 22 bases lay between the germline ends. This CDR3 is built from 15 residues. The chain's CDR3 is CSAIPGTAGVGTQYF. Here the CDR3 DNA reads TGCAGTGCTATACCCGGGACCGCTGGAGTAGGGACCCAGTACTTC.

The rearrangement joins TRBV5-5 to TRBJ1-2, with D possibly being TRBD1 (5 bases). Germline-derived CDR1 and CDR2 are SGHKS and YYEKEE (reference sequence). Trimming removed 0 bases at V and 6 bases at J, with 18 bases between. This CDR3 comprises 16 residues. CDR3 protein: CASSLDHPVGGDGYTF. The CDR3 DNA reads TGTGCCAGCAGCTTGGATCACCCCGTCGGAGGGGATGGCTACACCTTC.

This clonotype has at least ten counts. J is TRBJ1-2 and V is TRBV5-1; perhaps TRBD1 as D (5 bases). Germline-derived CDR1 and CDR2 are SGHRS and YFSETQ. The CDR3 is made up of 13 amino acids. The V end lost 4 bases, the J end lost 3 bases, and 10 bases lay between the germline ends. CDR3 DNA sequence: TGCGCCAGCAGCATTGACAGCGACTATGGCTACACCTTC. This translates into CASSIDSDYGYTF.

This rearrangement joins TRBV5-1 to TRBJ1-2, with D unclear. Trimming took 0 bases from V and 5 from J, leaving 8 bases between them. The V gene's germline CDR1 is SGHRS and CDR2 YFSETQ. This CDR3 is built from 13 residues. CDR3 residues: CASSLGPPYGYTF. In nucleotides, the CDR3 is TGCGCCAGCAGCTTGGGACCGCCTTATGGCTACACCTTC.

In DNA, the CDR3 is TGCAGCACCAAACTAGCGGGGGACACAGATACGCAGTATTTT. Encoded protein: CSTKLAGDTDTQYF. This rearrangement joins TRBV29-1 to TRBJ2-3; 11 bases are a match to TRBD2. Germline V gene data show CDR1 as SQVTM and CDR2 as ANQGSEA. The CDR3 extends over 14 amino acids. V lost 8 bases to trimming and J lost 2 bases; unmatched junction nucleotides: 6.

This clonotype was picked up a small number of times. V usage is TRBV4-3 and J usage is TRBJ2-1, with D tentatively TRBD1 (5 bases). Trimming left V 3 bases short and J 9 bases short, with 18 bases between. There are 15 residues in the CDR3. The V gene's germline CDR1 is LGHNA and CDR2 YSLEER. The CDR3 DNA follows: TGCGCCAGCAGCCATGGTGTGGCAGGGTTGGTTGAGCAGTTCTTC. Translation: CASSHGVAGLVEQFF.

The J gene is TRBJ2-3, the V gene TRBV28; D is possibly TRBD2 (5 bases). Germline V CDR1 and CDR2: MDHEN, SYDVKM. The CDR3 extends over 14 amino acids. V shed 3 bases and J shed 5 bases, with 12 bases lying between them. The CDR3 loop is CASSFPGSVDTQYF. CDR3 coding DNA: TGTGCCAGCAGTTTCCCGGGTAGCGTAGATACGCAGTATTTT.

This clonotype was seen more than once but under ten times. The chain links TRBV3-1 to TRBJ2-7, with 8 bases lining up with TRBD1. Unmatched junction bases numbered 8, after V lost 4 bases and J lost 3 bases. This CDR3 comprises 15 residues. Germline V gives CDR1 LGHDT, CDR2 YNNKEL (reference sequence). The CDR3: CASSLTGTGHYEQYF. As DNA, the CDR3 is TGTGCCAGCAGCCTGACCGGGACAGGCCACTACGAGCAGTACTTC.

The chain carries TRBV5-1 and TRBJ2-5; unclear D gene. The CDR3 length is 14 residues. V was trimmed by 3 bases and J by 1 base, leaving 10 bases between them. Germline-derived CDR1 and CDR2 are SGHRS and YFSETQ. The CDR3 loop reads CASSSEPFQETQYF. CDR3 sequence (DNA): TGCGCCAGCAGCTCAGAACCCTTCCAAGAGACCCAGTACTTC.

There are a few counts of this clonotype. The V and J genes are TRBV2 and TRBJ1-5; D is perhaps TRBD1 (6 bases). V gave up 3 bases and J gave up 0 bases, with 12 bases separating them. CDR3 length equals 16 residues. CDR1 is SNHLY, CDR2 FYNNEI, per germline. The CDR3 loop is CASSDWTAYSNQPQHF. CDR3 DNA: TGTGCCAGCAGTGACTGGACAGCTTATAGCAATCAGCCCCAGCATTTT. The entire variable domain, with the rest obtained from reference TRBV2 and TRBJ1-5, is as follows: EPEVTQTPSHQVTQMGQEVILRCVPISNHLYFYWYRQILGQKVEFLVSFYNNEISEKSEIFDDQFSVERPDGSNFTLKIRSTKLEDSAMYFCASSDWTAYSNQPQHFGDGTRLSIL.